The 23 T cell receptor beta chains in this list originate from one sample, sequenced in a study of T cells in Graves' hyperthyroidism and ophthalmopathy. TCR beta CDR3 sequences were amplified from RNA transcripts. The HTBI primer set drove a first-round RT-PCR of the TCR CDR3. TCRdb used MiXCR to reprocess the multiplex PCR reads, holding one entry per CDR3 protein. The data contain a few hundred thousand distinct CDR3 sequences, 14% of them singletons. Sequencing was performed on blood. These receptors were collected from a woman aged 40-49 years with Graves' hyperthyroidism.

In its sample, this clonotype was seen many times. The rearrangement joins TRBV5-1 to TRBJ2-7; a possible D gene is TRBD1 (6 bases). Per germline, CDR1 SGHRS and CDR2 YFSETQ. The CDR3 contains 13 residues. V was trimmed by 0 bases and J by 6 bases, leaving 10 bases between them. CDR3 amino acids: CASSLAQGREQYF. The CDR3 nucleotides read TGCGCCAGCAGCTTGGCACAGGGACGCGAGCAGTACTTC.

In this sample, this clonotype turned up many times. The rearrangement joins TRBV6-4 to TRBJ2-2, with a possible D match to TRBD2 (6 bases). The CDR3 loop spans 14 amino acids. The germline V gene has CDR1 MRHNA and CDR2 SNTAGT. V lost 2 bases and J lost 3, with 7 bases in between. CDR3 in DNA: TGTGCCAGCAGTGACAGGGAGGACACCGGGGAGCTGTTTTTT. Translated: CASSDREDTGELFF.

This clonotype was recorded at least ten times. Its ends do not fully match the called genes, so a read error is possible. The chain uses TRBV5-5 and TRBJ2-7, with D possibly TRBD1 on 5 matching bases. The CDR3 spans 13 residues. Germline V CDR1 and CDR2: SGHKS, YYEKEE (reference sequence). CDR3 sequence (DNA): TGTGCCAGCAGCTTAGGGGTCGCCTACAAGCAGTACTTC. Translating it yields CASSLGVAYKQYF.

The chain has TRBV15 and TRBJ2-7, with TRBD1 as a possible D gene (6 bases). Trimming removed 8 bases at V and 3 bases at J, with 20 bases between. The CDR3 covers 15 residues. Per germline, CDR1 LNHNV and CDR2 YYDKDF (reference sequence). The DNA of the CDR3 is TGTGCCACCCGTATTGATACAGGGTCCGGCTACGAGCAGTACTTC. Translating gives CATRIDTGSGYEQYF.

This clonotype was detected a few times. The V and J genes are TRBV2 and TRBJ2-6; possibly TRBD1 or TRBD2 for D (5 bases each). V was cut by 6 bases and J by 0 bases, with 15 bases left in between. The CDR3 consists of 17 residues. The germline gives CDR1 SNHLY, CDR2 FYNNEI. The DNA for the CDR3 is TGTGCCAGCAGCTGGGGGTCGGTTAACTCTGGGGCCAACGTCCTGACTTTC. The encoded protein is CASSWGSVNSGANVLTF. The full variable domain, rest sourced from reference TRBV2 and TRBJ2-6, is EPEVTQTPSHQVTQMGQEVILRCVPISNHLYFYWYRQILGQKVEFLVSFYNNEISEKSEIFDDQFSVERPDGSNFTLKIRSTKLEDSAMYFCASSWGSVNSGANVLTFGAGSRLTVL.

The CDR3 DNA sequence: TGTGCCAGCAGCGAAGGGACGATCAAGAGCGAGCAGTACTTC. Its translation is CASSEGTIKSEQYF. The chain links TRBV7-9 to TRBJ2-7, with D possibly being TRBD1 or TRBD2 (5 bases each). This CDR3 is 14 amino acids long. V lost 5 bases, J lost 6 bases, and 17 bases lay in between. CDR1 SEHNR and CDR2 FQNEAQ come from the germline V gene (reference sequence).

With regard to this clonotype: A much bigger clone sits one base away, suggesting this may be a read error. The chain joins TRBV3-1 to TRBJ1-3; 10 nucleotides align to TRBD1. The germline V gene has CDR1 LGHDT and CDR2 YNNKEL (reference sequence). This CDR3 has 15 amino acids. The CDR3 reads CASSQVWTGGNTTYF. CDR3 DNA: TGTGCCAGCAGCCAAGTGTGGACAGGGGGAAACACCACATATTTT.

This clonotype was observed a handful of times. CDR3 loop: CASSVDGQGYNEQFF. CDR3 sequence (DNA): TGTGCCAGCAGCGTAGACGGACAGGGATACAATGAGCAGTTCTTC. The J gene is TRBJ2-1, the V gene TRBV9, with TRBD1 matching over 8 bases. The CDR3 runs to 15 residues. J lost 4 bases, V lost 0 bases, and 3 bases had no gene match. CDR1 and CDR2 (germline): SGDLS, YYNGEE.

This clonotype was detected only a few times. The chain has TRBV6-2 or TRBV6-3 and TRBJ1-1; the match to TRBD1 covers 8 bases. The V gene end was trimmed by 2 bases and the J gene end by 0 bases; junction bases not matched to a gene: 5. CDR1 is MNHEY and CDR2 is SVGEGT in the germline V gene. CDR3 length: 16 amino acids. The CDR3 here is CASSYVQGALNTEAFF. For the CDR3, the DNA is TGTGCCAGCAGTTACGTCCAGGGGGCATTGAACACTGAAGCTTTCTTT.

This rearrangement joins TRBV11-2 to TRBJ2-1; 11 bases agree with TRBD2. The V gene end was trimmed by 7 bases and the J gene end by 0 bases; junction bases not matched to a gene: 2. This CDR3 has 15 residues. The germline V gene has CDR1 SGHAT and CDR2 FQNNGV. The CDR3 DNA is TGTGCCAGCAAACTAGCGGGAGACTCCTACAATGAGCAGTTCTTC. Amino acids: CASKLAGDSYNEQFF.

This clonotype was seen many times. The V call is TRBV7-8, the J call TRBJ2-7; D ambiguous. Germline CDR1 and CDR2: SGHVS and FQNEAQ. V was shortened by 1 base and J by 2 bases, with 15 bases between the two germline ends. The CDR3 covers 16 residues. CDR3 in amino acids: CASSLDSAGLPYEQYF. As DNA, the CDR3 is TGTGCCAGCAGCTTAGACTCGGCAGGTTTGCCCTACGAGCAGTACTTC.

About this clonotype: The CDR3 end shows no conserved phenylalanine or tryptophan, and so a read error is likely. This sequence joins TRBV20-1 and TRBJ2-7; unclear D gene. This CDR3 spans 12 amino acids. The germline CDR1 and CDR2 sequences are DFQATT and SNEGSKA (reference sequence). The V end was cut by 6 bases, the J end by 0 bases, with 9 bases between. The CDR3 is CSAPDNSYEQYL. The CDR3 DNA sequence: TGCAGTGCCCCCGACAACTCCTACGAGCAGTACCTC.

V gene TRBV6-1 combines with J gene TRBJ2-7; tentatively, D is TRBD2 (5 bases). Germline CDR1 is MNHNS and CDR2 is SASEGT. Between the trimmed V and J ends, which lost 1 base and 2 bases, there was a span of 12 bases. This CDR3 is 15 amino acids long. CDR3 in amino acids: CASSEEGGPTYEQYF. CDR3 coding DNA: TGTGCCAGCAGTGAAGAAGGAGGTCCCACCTACGAGCAGTACTTC.

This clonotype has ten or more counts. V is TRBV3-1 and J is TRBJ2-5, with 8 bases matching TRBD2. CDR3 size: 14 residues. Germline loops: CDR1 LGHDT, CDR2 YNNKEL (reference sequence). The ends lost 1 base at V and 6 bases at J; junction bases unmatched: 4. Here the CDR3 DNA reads TGTGCCAGCAGCCAAGTTAGCGGGATAAAGACCCAGTACTTC. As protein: CASSQVSGIKTQYF.

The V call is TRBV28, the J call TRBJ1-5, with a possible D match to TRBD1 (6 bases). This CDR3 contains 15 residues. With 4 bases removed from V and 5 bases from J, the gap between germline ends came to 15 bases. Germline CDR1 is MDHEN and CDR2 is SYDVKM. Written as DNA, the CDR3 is TGTGCCAGCAGTTCCCCAGGACAGCTCGATCAGCCCCAGCATTTT. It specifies CASSSPGQLDQPQHF.

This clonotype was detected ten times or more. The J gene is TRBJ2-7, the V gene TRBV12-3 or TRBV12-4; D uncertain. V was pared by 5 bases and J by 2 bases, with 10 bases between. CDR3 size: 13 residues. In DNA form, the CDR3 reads TGTGCCAGCAGTCCCCCAGGAACCTACGAGCAGTACTTC. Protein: CASSPPGTYEQYF.

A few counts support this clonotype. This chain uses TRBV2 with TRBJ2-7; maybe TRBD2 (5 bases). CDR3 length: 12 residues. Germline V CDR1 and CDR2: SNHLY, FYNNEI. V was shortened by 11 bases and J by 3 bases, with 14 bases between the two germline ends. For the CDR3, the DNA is TGTGCCGGATCGCAGCGGCGCTACGAGCAGTACTTC. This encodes CAGSQRRYEQYF.

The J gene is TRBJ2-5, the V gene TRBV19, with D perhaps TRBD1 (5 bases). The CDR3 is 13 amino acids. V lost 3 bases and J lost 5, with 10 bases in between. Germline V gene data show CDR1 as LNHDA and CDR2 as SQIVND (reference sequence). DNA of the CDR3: TGTGCCAGTAGTATGGTCTGGGGCGAGACCCAGTACTTC. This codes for CASSMVWGETQYF.

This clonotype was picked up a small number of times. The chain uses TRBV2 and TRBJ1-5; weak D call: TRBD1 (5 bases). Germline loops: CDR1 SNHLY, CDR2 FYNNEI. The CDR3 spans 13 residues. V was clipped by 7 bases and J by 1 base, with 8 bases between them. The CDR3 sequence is CASMGTSNQPQHF. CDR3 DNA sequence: TGTGCCAGCATGGGGACGAGCAATCAGCCCCAGCATTTT.

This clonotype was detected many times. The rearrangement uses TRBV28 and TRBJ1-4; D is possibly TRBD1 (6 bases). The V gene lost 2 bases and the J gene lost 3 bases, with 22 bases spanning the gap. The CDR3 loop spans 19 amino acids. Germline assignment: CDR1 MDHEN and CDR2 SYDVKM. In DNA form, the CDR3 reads TGTGCCAGCAGTTTACTCTCGGGGGCCCCAATTTCCTCTAATGAAAAACTGTTTTTT. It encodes CASSLLSGAPISSNEKLFF.

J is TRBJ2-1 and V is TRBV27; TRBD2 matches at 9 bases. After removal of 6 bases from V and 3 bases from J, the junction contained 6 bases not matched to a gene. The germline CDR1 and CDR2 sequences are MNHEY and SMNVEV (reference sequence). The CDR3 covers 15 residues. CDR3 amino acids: CASSPGLAFYNEQFF. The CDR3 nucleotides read TGTGCCAGCAGCCCGGGACTAGCCTTCTACAATGAGCAGTTCTTC.

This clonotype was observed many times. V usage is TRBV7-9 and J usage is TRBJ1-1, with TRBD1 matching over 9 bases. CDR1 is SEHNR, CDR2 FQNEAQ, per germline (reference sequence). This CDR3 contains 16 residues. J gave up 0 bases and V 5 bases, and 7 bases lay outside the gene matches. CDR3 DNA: TGTGCCAGCAGCCCCGGGACAGGGAAGGTGAACACTGAAGCTTTCTTT. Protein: CASSPGTGKVNTEAFF.

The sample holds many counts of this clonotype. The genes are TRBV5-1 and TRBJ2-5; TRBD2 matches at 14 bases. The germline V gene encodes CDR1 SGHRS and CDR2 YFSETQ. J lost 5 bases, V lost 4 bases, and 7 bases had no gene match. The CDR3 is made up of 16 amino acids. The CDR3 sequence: CASSVGTSGGSETQYF. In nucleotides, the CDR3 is TGCGCCAGCAGCGTCGGGACTAGCGGGGGAAGCGAGACCCAGTACTTC. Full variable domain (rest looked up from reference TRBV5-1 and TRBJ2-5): KAGVTQTPRYLIKTRGQQVTLSCSPISGHRSVSWYQQTPGQGLQFLFEYFSETQRNKGNFPGRFSGRQFSNSRSEMNVSTLELGDSALYLCASSVGTSGGSETQYFGPGTRLLVL.